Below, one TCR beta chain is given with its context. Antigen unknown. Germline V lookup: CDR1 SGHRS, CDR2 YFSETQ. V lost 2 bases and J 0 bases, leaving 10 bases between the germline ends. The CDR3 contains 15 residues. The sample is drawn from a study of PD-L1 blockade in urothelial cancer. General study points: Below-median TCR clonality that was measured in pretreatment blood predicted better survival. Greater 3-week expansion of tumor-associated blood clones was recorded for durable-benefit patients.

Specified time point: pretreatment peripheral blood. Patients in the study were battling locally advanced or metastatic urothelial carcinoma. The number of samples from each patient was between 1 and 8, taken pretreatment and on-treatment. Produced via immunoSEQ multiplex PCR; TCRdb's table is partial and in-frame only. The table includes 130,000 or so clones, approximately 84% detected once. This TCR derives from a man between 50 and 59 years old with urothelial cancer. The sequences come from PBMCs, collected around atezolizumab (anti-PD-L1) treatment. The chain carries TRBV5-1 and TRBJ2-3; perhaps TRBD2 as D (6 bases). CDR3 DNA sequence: TGCGCCAGCAGCTTAGCGGGTAGAAGCACAGATACGCAGTATTTT. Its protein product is CASSLAGRSTDTQYF. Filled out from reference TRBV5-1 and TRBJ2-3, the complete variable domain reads KAGVTQTPRYLIKTRGQQVTLSCSPISGHRSVSWYQQTPGQGLQFLFEYFSETQRNKGNFPGRFSGRQFSNSRSEMNVSTLELGDSALYLCASSLAGRSTDTQYFGPGTRLTVL.